Below are 31 T cell receptor beta chains sequenced from a single sample in a study of blood T cell repertoires in COVID-19. Method: immunoSEQ multiplex PCR; TCRdb's copy keeps in-frame clones and lacks some. The data show nearly 200,000 clones, with around 84% seen just once and less than 20% held by the top ten. Sequences were obtained from peripheral blood. The receptors were gathered from a human donor in a cohort sampled during active COVID-19.

The chain couples TRBV2 to TRBJ2-5, with D possibly TRBD1 on 6 matching bases. The CDR3 length is 13 residues. Germline assignment: CDR1 SNHLY and CDR2 FYNNEI. The V gene lost 6 bases and the J gene lost 3 bases, with 11 bases spanning the gap. Written as DNA, the CDR3 is TGTGCCAGCAGCGTTGACAGGAAAGAGACCCAGTACTTC. Protein sequence: CASSVDRKETQYF.

The chain recombines TRBV18 with TRBJ2-7, with 8 positions matching TRBD1. The CDR3 has 14 residues. Germline CDR1 reads KGHSH; CDR2 reads LQKENI. The J segment lost 4 bases and the V segment lost 9 bases, leaving 11 bases of the junction unmatched. The CDR3 DNA follows: TGTGCCAGTCGGGACAGGAGAGATTCATACGAGCAGTACGTC. As protein: CASRDRRDSYEQYV.

This clone came up once. The chain uses TRBV27 and TRBJ1-5, with D tentatively TRBD1 (6 bases). V gave up 6 bases and J gave up 1 base, with 13 bases separating them. The CDR3 spans 15 residues. CDR1 MNHEY and CDR2 SMNVEV come from the germline V gene (reference sequence). CDR3: CASRSGGRSNQPQHF. CDR3 sequence (DNA): TGTGCCAGCAGGTCGGGGGGGCGAAGCAATCAGCCCCAGCATTTT.

In DNA, the CDR3 is TGTGCCAGTAGCAACCCGAGGACAGGGGTTACAGATACGCAGTATTTT. As protein: CASSNPRTGVTDTQYF. This chain uses TRBV19 with TRBJ2-3; TRBD1 matches at 9 bases. V trimming: 6 bases; J trimming: 3 bases; junction bases outside the gene matches: 10. CDR3 length equals 16 residues. Germline values: CDR1 LNHDA, CDR2 SQIVND (reference sequence). The full variable domain, with the rest looked up from reference TRBV19 and TRBJ2-3, is DGGITQSPKYLFRKEGQNVTLSCEQNLNHDAMYWYRQDPGQGLRLIYYSQIVNDFQKGDIAEGYSVSREKKESFPLTVTSAQKNPTAFYLCASSNPRTGVTDTQYFGPGTRLTVL.

The rearrangement links TRBV10-3 to TRBJ1-4, with D possibly TRBD1 on 6 matching bases. The ends were cut back, 6 bases at V and 6 bases at J, with 11 bases in the middle. The CDR3 sequence is 13 residues long. Germline CDR1 reads ENHRY; CDR2 reads SYGVKD. The CDR3 DNA reads TGTGCCATCAGGCCAGGGGTGGATGAAAAACTGTTTTTT. It is translated as CAIRPGVDEKLFF.

The chain joins TRBV18 to TRBJ1-1; D is perhaps TRBD1 (6 bases). The CDR3 is 14 residues long. The germline V gene encodes CDR1 KGHSH and CDR2 LQKENI. Trimming removed 4 bases from V and 7 bases from J, with 16 bases in between. The CDR3 loop is CASSQTTGSIEAFF. In nucleotides, the CDR3 is TGTGCCAGCTCACAGACGACAGGTTCGATTGAAGCTTTCTTT.

The V call is TRBV5-1, the J call TRBJ2-3; D might be TRBD1 (6 bases). CDR1 is SGHRS and CDR2 is YFSETQ in the germline V gene. The V gene lost 0 bases and the J gene lost 2 bases, with 10 bases spanning the gap. The CDR3 spans 15 residues. CDR3 coding DNA: TGCGCCAGCAGCTTGGAGGACAGAAACACAGATACGCAGTATTTT. Protein product: CASSLEDRNTDTQYF.

The rearrangement links TRBV3-1 (or the pseudogene TRBV3-2) to TRBJ1-1; D uncertain. V was pared by 4 bases and J by 4 bases, with 7 bases between. The CDR3 spans 12 residues. Germline V gene sequence: CDR1 LGHDT, CDR2 YNNKEL (reference sequence). CDR3 nucleotides: TGTGCCAGCAGCCGTGGAGCCACTGAAGCTTTCTTT. Encoded protein: CASSRGATEAFF.

The rearrangement links TRBV9 to TRBJ2-3, with TRBD2 as a possible D gene (5 bases). V was pared by 6 bases and J by 2 bases, with 16 bases between. Germline V gene lookup returns CDR1 SGDLS and CDR2 YYNGEE. The CDR3 runs to 15 residues. CDR3 nucleotides: TGTGCCAGCAAGGACGCGGACTCAGACACAGATACGCAGTATTTT. It is translated as CASKDADSDTDTQYF.

This clone appeared once. The chain employs TRBV6-6 and TRBJ2-1; 7 bases match TRBD1. Germline V gene sequence: CDR1 MNHNY, CDR2 SVGAGI (reference sequence). The CDR3 has 13 amino acids. Losses at the gene ends were 7 bases for V and 9 bases for J; bases not matched to a gene: 9. CDR3 in DNA: TGTGCCAGCAATCCCATCGGACAGGTTGAGCAGTTCTTC. Encoded protein: CASNPIGQVEQFF.

The chain employs TRBV5-1 and TRBJ1-1, with D maybe TRBD1 (6 bases). The germline CDR1 and CDR2 sequences are SGHRS and YFSETQ. Trimming pared 0 bases from V and 1 base from J, leaving 10 bases between. The CDR3 consists of 15 residues. The CDR3 spells CASSLEPGANTEAFF. DNA for the CDR3: TGCGCCAGCAGCTTGGAGCCAGGGGCGAACACTGAAGCTTTCTTT. Supplemented by reference TRBV5-1 and TRBJ1-1, the full variable domain reads KAGVTQTPRYLIKTRGQQVTLSCSPISGHRSVSWYQQTPGQGLQFLFEYFSETQRNKGNFPGRFSGRQFSNSRSEMNVSTLELGDSALYLCASSLEPGANTEAFFGQGTRLTVV.

The rearrangement uses TRBV20-1 and TRBJ2-2; D ambiguous. V was clipped by 3 bases and J by 0 bases, with 8 bases between them. The V gene's germline CDR1 is DFQATT and CDR2 SNEGSKA (reference sequence). The CDR3 covers 14 residues. The CDR3 DNA follows: TGCAGTGCTAGTCCAACACCGAACACCGGGGAGCTGTTTTTT. Translating gives CSASPTPNTGELFF.

V gene TRBV7-9 combines with J gene TRBJ1-1; TRBD1 matches 7 bases. CDR1 and CDR2 from the germline V gene are SEHNR and FQNEAQ (reference sequence). The CDR3 extends over 13 amino acids. J was trimmed by 5 bases and V by 5 bases; bases with no gene match: 5. CDR3 sequence (DNA): TGTGCCAGCAGCCCGACAGGGCGTACTGAAGCTTTCTTT. It translates to CASSPTGRTEAFF.

The CDR3 DNA is TGTGCCAGCAGCTTGGGGACAGGGCTAGGGACCCAGTACTTC. Its translation: CASSLGTGLGTQYF. The rearrangement uses TRBV7-9 and TRBJ2-5; 9 bases are a match to TRBD1. The CDR3 consists of 14 residues. Germline-derived CDR1 and CDR2 are SEHNR and FQNEAQ (reference sequence). V was clipped by 3 bases and J by 7 bases; unmatched bases: 6.

The chain carries TRBV6-4 and TRBJ1-2, with D tentatively TRBD1 (6 bases). Trimming took off 6 bases at V and 3 bases at J, with 29 bases between the two ends. The CDR3 is made up of 19 amino acids. CDR1 and CDR2 from the germline V gene are MRHNA and SNTAGT. In DNA form, the CDR3 reads TGTGCCAGCAGGGACCGAAACCACCGGTGGACAGCCAGTTACTATGGCTACACCTTC. Protein product: CASRDRNHRWTASYYGYTF.

The chain carries TRBV28 and TRBJ1-5, with D perhaps matching TRBD1 (5 bases). The CDR3 contains 15 residues. Between the trimmed V and J ends, which lost 1 base and 1 base, there was a span of 8 bases. Germline-derived CDR1 and CDR2 are MDHEN and SYDVKM. The CDR3 sequence: CASSLFAGSNQPQHF. Written as DNA, the CDR3 is TGTGCCAGCAGTTTATTTGCAGGGAGCAATCAGCCCCAGCATTTT.

The chain combines TRBV13 with TRBJ1-6; 9 nucleotides agree with TRBD1. Germline V gives CDR1 PRHDT, CDR2 FYEKMQ (reference sequence). J was trimmed by 10 bases and V by 1 base; bases with no gene match: 5. The CDR3 covers 15 residues. CDR3 protein: CASSLATGGRSPLHF. The CDR3 DNA sequence: TGTGCCAGCAGCTTAGCAACAGGGGGCAGGTCACCCCTCCACTTT.

This rearrangement joins TRBV4-2 to TRBJ2-3; TRBD2 matches 9 bases. Trimming took 0 bases from V and 4 from J; bases not matched to a gene: 5. The CDR3 totals 16 residues. Germline lookup yields CDR1 LGHNA and CDR2 YNFKEQ. The CDR3 coding sequence is TGTGCCAGCAGCCAAGATCTTCCTAGCGGGGCAGATACGCAGTATTTT. Translating it yields CASSQDLPSGADTQYF.

The chain joins TRBV7-9 to TRBJ2-3, with a tentative D call TRBD1 (5 bases). V was pared by 8 bases and J by 0 bases, with 15 bases between. CDR3 size: 15 residues. Germline CDR1 SEHNR, CDR2 FQNEAQ (reference sequence). In DNA form, the CDR3 reads TGTGCCAGCTCAACAGGCGGAACTAGCACAGATACGCAGTATTTT. It is translated as CASSTGGTSTDTQYF.

This clone was counted once. The CDR3 reads CAISEDVEVYGYTF. The CDR3 DNA is TGTGCCATCAGTGAGGACGTCGAGGTCTATGGCTACACCTTC. This chain links TRBV10-3 with TRBJ1-2; D is unclear. The V end was cut by 2 bases, the J end by 4 bases, with 11 bases between. The CDR3 covers 14 residues. Germline V gene lookup returns CDR1 ENHRY and CDR2 SYGVKD.

This clone was observed a few times. The V gene is TRBV15, the J gene TRBJ2-1, with a tentative D call TRBD1 (6 bases). The CDR3 contains 19 residues. The germline V gene has CDR1 LNHNV and CDR2 YYDKDF (reference sequence). The V gene lost 4 bases and the J gene lost 6 bases, with 28 bases spanning the gap. CDR3 bases: TGTGCCACCAGCATCGAAAGAGCCTCTTATGCGGCAGGGGTCAATGAGCAGTTCTTC. Translated: CATSIERASYAAGVNEQFF. The variable domain in full, with the rest retrieved from reference TRBV15 and TRBJ2-1, is DAMVIQNPRYQVTQFGKPVTLSCSQTLNHNVMYWYQQKSSQAPKLLFHYYDKDFNNEADTPDNFQSRRPNTSFCFLDIRSPGLGDTAMYLCATSIERASYAAGVNEQFFGPGTRLTVL.

V gene TRBV18 combines with J gene TRBJ2-3; perhaps TRBD1 as D (5 bases). This CDR3 comprises 15 residues. From germline, CDR1 is KGHSH and CDR2 LQKENI. The V end was cut by 1 base, the J end by 1 base, with 9 bases between. CDR3 bases: TGTGCCAGCTCACCACTTGGGGCGGGCACAGATACGCAGTATTTT. Translation gives CASSPLGAGTDTQYF.

This chain connects TRBV18 to TRBJ1-2, with 9 bases identical to TRBD1. CDR3 length: 13 amino acids. J lost 13 bases, V lost 3 bases, and 9 bases had no gene match. CDR1 and CDR2 from the germline V gene are KGHSH and LQKENI. CDR3 amino acids: CASSPTWDRVGTF. The DNA for the CDR3 is TGTGCCAGCTCACCGACTTGGGACAGGGTTGGCACCTTC.

The table lists this clone with a few counts. V and J are TRBV2 and TRBJ2-1, with D uncertain. The CDR3 extends over 11 amino acids. V was cut by 3 bases and J by 8 bases, with 5 bases left in between. Germline V gene data show CDR1 as SNHLY and CDR2 as FYNNEI. The CDR3 sequence is CASSERDEQFF. In DNA, the CDR3 is TGTGCCAGCAGTGAGCGCGATGAGCAGTTCTTC.

This clone occurred once. The rearrangement joins TRBV2 to TRBJ1-2; 11 nucleotides match TRBD1. With 6 bases clipped from V and 8 bases from J, the junction kept 14 bases outside the gene matches. CDR1 SNHLY and CDR2 FYNNEI come from the germline V gene. The CDR3 runs to 16 residues. The CDR3 DNA follows: TGTGCCAGCAGCGCCCAACCGGGACAGGGGGGCCGCGGCTACACCTTC. Translated: CASSAQPGQGGRGYTF.

The rearrangement links TRBV6-6 to TRBJ1-2, with D maybe TRBD1 (6 bases). CDR1 and CDR2 from the germline V gene are MNHNY and SVGAGI (reference sequence). Trimming removed 0 bases at V and 8 bases at J, with 13 bases between. The CDR3 consists of 14 residues. The CDR3 coding sequence is TGTGCCAGCAGTTACTCCTACAGGGAGACGGGCTACACCTTC. It specifies CASSYSYRETGYTF.

The CDR3 loop is CASSLTGGASGELFF. DNA of the CDR3: TGCGCCAGCAGCTTAACAGGGGGCGCGTCCGGGGAGCTGTTTTTT. The chain recombines TRBV5-1 with TRBJ2-2, with 9 nucleotides matching TRBD1. CDR1 is SGHRS, CDR2 YFSETQ, per germline. V lost 2 bases and J lost 6; bases outside the gene matches: 5. The CDR3 is 15 residues long.

In the case of this clone: The junction differs from germline at one of its ends, possibly a read error. The V call is TRBV24-1, the J call TRBJ2-3; 9 nucleotides line up with TRBD2. The CDR3 runs to 14 residues. Germline CDR1 is KGHDR and CDR2 is SFDVKD. This CDR3 reads CASRASGESDTQYF. In nucleotides, the CDR3 is TGTGCCTCCAGGGCTAGCGGGGAGTCAGATACGCAGTATTTT.

V and J are TRBV5-6 and TRBJ2-3, with D possibly matching TRBD2 (7 bases). The CDR3 consists of 13 residues. Per germline, CDR1 SGHDT and CDR2 YYEEEE. V dropped 4 bases and J dropped 7 bases, with 13 bases sitting between them. CDR3 amino acids: CASSPRGPYTQYF. The DNA of the CDR3 is TGTGCCAGCAGCCCGCGGGGGCCCTATACGCAGTATTTT.

This chain uses TRBV6-5 with TRBJ2-4, with 7 bases that match TRBD1. V was pared by 5 bases and J by 3 bases, with 7 bases of the junction left unmatched. Germline CDR1 reads MNHEY; CDR2 reads SVGAGI. This CDR3 is 15 amino acids long. CDR3 sequence: CASSRQGGGKNIQYF. CDR3 DNA sequence: TGTGCCAGCAGTCGACAGGGTGGGGGCAAAAACATTCAGTACTTC.

The chain is built from TRBV11-3 and TRBJ2-2; D perhaps matches TRBD2 (5 bases). The V gene lost 5 bases and the J gene lost 6 bases, with 16 bases spanning the gap. CDR3 size: 15 residues. Per the germline V gene, CDR1 is SGHNT and CDR2 is YENEEA. CDR3 loop: CASSARTGSPGELFF. The CDR3 bases are TGTGCCAGCAGCGCCCGCACGGGGAGCCCCGGGGAGCTGTTTTTT.